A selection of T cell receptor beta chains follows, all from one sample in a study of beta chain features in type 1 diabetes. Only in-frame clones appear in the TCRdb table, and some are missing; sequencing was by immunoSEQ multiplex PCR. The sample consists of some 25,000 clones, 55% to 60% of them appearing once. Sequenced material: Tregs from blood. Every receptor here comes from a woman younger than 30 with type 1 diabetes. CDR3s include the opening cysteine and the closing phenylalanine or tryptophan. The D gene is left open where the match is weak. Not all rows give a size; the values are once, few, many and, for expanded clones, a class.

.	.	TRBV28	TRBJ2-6	TGTGCCAGCAGTTTGTACCTAGCCCCATCTGGGGCCAACGTCCTGACTTTC	CASSLYLAPSGANVLTF
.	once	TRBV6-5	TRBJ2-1	TGTGCCGTAGGGGACTTCAATGAGCAGTTCTTC	CAVGDFNEQFF
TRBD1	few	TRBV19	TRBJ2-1	TGTGCCAGTACGACAGGGCCCAATGAGCAGTTCTTC	CASTTGPNEQFF
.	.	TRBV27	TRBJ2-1	TGTGCCAGCAGTCCCGATCCCGCGGGGAAGGGATATGAGCAGTTCTTC	CASSPDPAGKGYEQFF
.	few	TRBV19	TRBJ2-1	TGTGCCAGTAGTATATCGGACAGCTCCTACAATGAGCAGTTCTTC	CASSISDSSYNEQFF
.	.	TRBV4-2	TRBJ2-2	TGTGCCAGCAGCCAAGATAGGAACAGGCAGAACACCGGGGAGCTGTTTTTT	CASSQDRNRQNTGELFF
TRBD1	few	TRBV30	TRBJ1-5	TGTGCCTGGGACAGGGGTAAAGGCCAGCCCCAGCATTTT	CAWDRGKGQPQHF
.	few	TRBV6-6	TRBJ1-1	TGTGCCAGCAGTTATCGGCGGATGGAGAACACTGAAGCTTTCTTT	CASSYRRMENTEAFF
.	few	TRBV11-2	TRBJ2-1	TGTGCCAGCAGCTTAGGTCGTGCGGCCAATGAGCAGTTCTTC	CASSLGRAANEQFF
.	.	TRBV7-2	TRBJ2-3	TGTGCCAGCAGCTCTCCTGGCGGTAGCGTAAGGACAGATACGCAGTATTTT	CASSSPGGSVRTDTQYF
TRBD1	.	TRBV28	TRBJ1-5	TGTGCCAGCAGTCCATCGGGACAGGGGTACCAGCCCCAGCATTTT	CASSPSGQGYQPQHF
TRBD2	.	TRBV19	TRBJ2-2	TGTGCCAGTAGTATAGCTAACGGACTAGCCGATTTGTTTTTT	CASSIANGLADLFF
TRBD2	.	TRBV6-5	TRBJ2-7	TGTGCCAGCAGTTCGAGGCTAGCGGGAAGCTCCTACGAGCAGTACTTC	CASSSRLAGSSYEQYF
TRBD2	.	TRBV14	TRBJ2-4	TGTGCCAGCAGCCAAGTGTCGGCGGGAGCTCAGTACTTC	CASSQVSAGAQYF
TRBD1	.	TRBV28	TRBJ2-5	TGTGCCAGCAGTTTAGCAGGACAGGGGGTTGTAGGGCAAGAGACCCAGTACTTC	CASSLAGQGVVGQETQYF
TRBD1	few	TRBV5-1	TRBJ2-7	TGCGCCAGCAGCCCCGACAGGGCCGAGCAGTACTTC	CASSPDRAEQYF
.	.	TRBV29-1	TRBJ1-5	TGCAGCGTTGCTCAGACAGAAAATCAGCCCCAGCATTTT	CSVAQTENQPQHF